This note documents a single T cell receptor (beta chain) sequence. The antigen is unknown. The data stem from a study of T cell responses to AZD1222 COVID-19 vaccine. Study-wide points: There were vaccine-associated CD4 TCRs across spike, dominant at 160-218 and 743-854. Reportedly, nearly half the spike-specific TCRs target unmutated variant regions.

V was shortened by 6 bases and J by 4 bases, with 6 bases between the two germline ends. CDR3 length: 11 amino acids. CDR1 is KGHSH, CDR2 LQKENI, per germline. It was second doses at about 4 or about 12 weeks that were pooled. The assay was immunoSEQ multiplex PCR, and TCRdb's table has in-frame clones only and misses some. The sample has some 150,000 clones; approximately 89% are singletons. This specimen consisted of peripheral blood, obtained 28 days after the second AZD1222 dose. This sequence was found in an adult who received the AZD1222 COVID-19 vaccine. This chain uses TRBV18 with TRBJ1-1; D remains ambiguous. In DNA form, the CDR3 reads TGTGCCAGCTCCGTGGGCACTGAAGCTTTCTTT. Translating it yields CASSVGTEAFF.